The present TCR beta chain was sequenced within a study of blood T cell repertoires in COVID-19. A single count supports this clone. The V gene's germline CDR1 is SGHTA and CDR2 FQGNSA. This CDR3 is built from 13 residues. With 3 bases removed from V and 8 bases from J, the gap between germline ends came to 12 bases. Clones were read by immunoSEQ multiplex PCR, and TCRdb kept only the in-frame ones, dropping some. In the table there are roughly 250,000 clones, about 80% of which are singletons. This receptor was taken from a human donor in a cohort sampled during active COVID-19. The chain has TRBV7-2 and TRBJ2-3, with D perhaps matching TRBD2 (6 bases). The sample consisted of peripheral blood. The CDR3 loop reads CASSLGMEGTQYF. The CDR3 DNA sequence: TGTGCCAGCAGCTTGGGTATGGAGGGTACGCAGTATTTT.